The T cell receptor beta chain under discussion was sequenced for a study of blood T cell repertoires in COVID-19. Study-level information: T cells, B-cell-depleted T cells, or PBMCs supplied cDNA or gDNA.

This clone was seen a single time. Recruitment covered about two dozen US areas and drew participants whose ages spanned roughly 18 to 89 years. Participant-given clinical history determined each cohort assignment. Resolution of symptoms, clearance, or two negative PCRs was present in recovered Cohort 3 donors. This table comes from immunoSEQ multiplex PCR, and its TCRdb copy is limited to in-frame clones, with some not included. The table shows some 310,000 clones, with roughly 90% occurring only once. The germline V and J ends were trimmed by 3 bases and 5 bases, with 17 bases remaining between them. Germline V gives CDR1 MNHNS, CDR2 SASEGT. The CDR3 has 15 residues.

The chain carries TRBV6-1 and TRBJ2-7; TRBD1 is a possible D gene (5 bases). The clonotype originates from a woman in her 30s who had recovered from COVID-19. Sequencing was performed on PBMCs or T cells enriched from blood (not recorded which). The CDR3 nucleotides are TGTGCCAGCAGTGATTTCCAGGGCGTTGGAAACGAGCAGTACTTC. This sequence encodes CASSDFQGVGNEQYF.